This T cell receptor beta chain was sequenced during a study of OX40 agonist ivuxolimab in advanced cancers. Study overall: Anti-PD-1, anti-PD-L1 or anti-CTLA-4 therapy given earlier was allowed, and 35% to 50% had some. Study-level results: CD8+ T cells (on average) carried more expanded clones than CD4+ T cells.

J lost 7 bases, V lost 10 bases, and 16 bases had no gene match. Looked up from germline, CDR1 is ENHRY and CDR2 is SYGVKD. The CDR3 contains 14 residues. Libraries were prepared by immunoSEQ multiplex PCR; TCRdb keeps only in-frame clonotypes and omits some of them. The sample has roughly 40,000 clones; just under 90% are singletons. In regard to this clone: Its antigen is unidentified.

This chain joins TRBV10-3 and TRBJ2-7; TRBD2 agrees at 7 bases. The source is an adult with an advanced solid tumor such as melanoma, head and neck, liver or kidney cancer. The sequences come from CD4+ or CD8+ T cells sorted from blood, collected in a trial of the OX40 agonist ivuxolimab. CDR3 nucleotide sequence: TGTGCCACATTGAAGACTAGCAGCCCGGGTGAGCAGTACTTC. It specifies CATLKTSSPGEQYF.